The 30 T cell receptor beta chains listed next were all sequenced from one sample in a study of blood T cell repertoires in COVID-19. This table comes from immunoSEQ multiplex PCR, and its TCRdb copy is limited to in-frame clones, with some not included. The sample carries about 210,000 clones, 82% recorded once. The source material was peripheral blood. All receptors come from a woman between 65 and 79 years old with COVID-19, enrolled during active disease.

The chain carries TRBV9 and TRBJ1-1; D uncertain. The CDR3 runs 15 residues. Germline CDR1 is SGDLS and CDR2 is YYNGEE. V was cut by 2 bases and J by 1 base, with 12 bases left in between. CDR3 in DNA: TGTGCCAGCAGCGTGGAGGTTCGGGGGAACACTGAAGCTTTCTTT. Amino acids: CASSVEVRGNTEAFF.

CDR3 residues: CASTPGQAVYEQYF. As DNA, the CDR3 is TGTGCCAGCACCCCTGGACAGGCCGTCTACGAGCAGTACTTC. The chain couples TRBV6-2 or TRBV6-3 to TRBJ2-7, with TRBD1 matching 7 bases. Trimming removed 7 bases from V and 3 bases from J; junction bases left unmatched: 9. This CDR3 is 14 amino acids long. Germline CDR1 reads MNHEY; CDR2 reads SVGEGT.

This chain joins TRBV5-4 and TRBJ1-2; D unresolved. There are 14 residues in the CDR3. The V and J ends lost 5 bases and 0 bases respectively, with 11 bases between them. Germline V gives CDR1 SGHNT, CDR2 YYREEE (reference sequence). The chain's CDR3 is CASRIDTANYGYTF. The CDR3 DNA reads TGTGCCAGCAGAATTGACACTGCTAACTATGGCTACACCTTC.

The chain has TRBV29-1 and TRBJ2-2, with 7 nucleotides matching TRBD2. This CDR3 region has 14 residues. V shed 7 bases, J shed 3 bases, and the junction held 8 bases outside the gene matches. Germline V gene data show CDR1 as SQVTM and CDR2 as ANQGSEA. Here the CDR3 reads CSAREIRDTGELFF. The CDR3 DNA sequence: TGCAGCGCGCGGGAGATTCGTGACACCGGGGAGCTGTTTTTT.

The CDR3 DNA reads as TGTGCCAGCAGCGTAGGGGCGGGGCGGGAGACCCAGTACTTC. Protein sequence: CASSVGAGRETQYF. The chain is built from TRBV9 and TRBJ2-5; perhaps TRBD2 as D (6 bases). Trimming cost V 0 bases and J 5 bases, with 11 bases left between them. This CDR3 contains 14 residues. CDR1 and CDR2 from the germline V gene are SGDLS and YYNGEE.

V usage is TRBV29-1 and J usage is TRBJ2-7, with 9 positions matching TRBD1. The CDR3 has 14 amino acids. CDR1 is SQVTM, CDR2 ANQGSEA, per germline. V dropped 6 bases and J dropped 6; count of bases not matched to a gene: 12. CDR3 loop: CSVGTGTGTAEQYF. Here the CDR3 DNA reads TGCAGCGTCGGGACCGGGACAGGGACTGCCGAGCAGTACTTC.

The V call is TRBV7-2, the J call TRBJ2-7; 9 nucleotides match TRBD2. Germline V gene data show CDR1 as SGHTA and CDR2 as FQGNSA. The J segment lost 6 bases and the V segment lost 4 bases, leaving 7 bases of the junction unmatched. The CDR3 runs to 14 residues. CDR3 DNA: TGTGCCAGCAGCTCCATAGCGGGAGAAGGCGAGCAGTACTTC. It yields the protein CASSSIAGEGEQYF.

This chain uses TRBV28 with TRBJ2-7; 10 nucleotides match TRBD1. The germline V gene has CDR1 MDHEN and CDR2 SYDVKM. The length of the CDR3 is 14 residues. The junction had 7 bases not matched to a gene; V was cut back by 5 bases and J by 6 bases. The CDR3, as DNA: TGTGCCAGCAGTCCGACAGGGGGCGCAGGCGAGCAGTACTTC. As protein: CASSPTGGAGEQYF.

This rearrangement joins TRBV30 to TRBJ2-1; possibly TRBD1 for D (5 bases). This CDR3 has 13 amino acids. The V gene's germline CDR1 is GTSNPN and CDR2 SVGIG (reference sequence). V was shortened by 4 bases and J by 4 bases, with 11 bases between the two germline ends. CDR3 bases: TGTGCCTGGACGAGACAGCAATACAATGAGCAGTTCTTC. This sequence encodes CAWTRQQYNEQFF.

V usage is TRBV19 and J usage is TRBJ1-2, with TRBD1 matching over 12 bases. The germline V gene encodes CDR1 LNHDA and CDR2 SQIVND (reference sequence). The CDR3 extends over 18 amino acids. V lost 3 bases and J lost 3; bases outside the gene matches: 11. This CDR3 reads CASSILPGQGARHYGYTF. CDR3 DNA: TGTGCCAGTAGTATCTTACCGGGACAGGGGGCGCGTCACTATGGCTACACCTTC. Based on the CDR3 plus reference TRBV19 and TRBJ1-2, the full variable domain is DGGITQSPKYLFRKEGQNVTLSCEQNLNHDAMYWYRQDPGQGLRLIYYSQIVNDFQKGDIAEGYSVSREKKESFPLTVTSAQKNPTAFYLCASSILPGQGARHYGYTFGSGTRLTVV.

The chain is built from TRBV2 and TRBJ1-4, with D perhaps matching TRBD1 (6 bases). The V end was cut by 8 bases, the J end by 3 bases, with 16 bases between. Germline lookup yields CDR1 SNHLY and CDR2 FYNNEI. The CDR3 is made up of 15 amino acids. As DNA, the CDR3 is TGTGCCAGCGGCCCCACAGGGAATCCTAATGAAAAACTGTTTTTT. Translated: CASGPTGNPNEKLFF.

V is TRBV11-2 and J is TRBJ1-6, with D possibly being TRBD1 (5 bases). Between the trimmed V and J ends, which lost 5 bases and 7 bases, there was a span of 18 bases. The CDR3 length is 16 residues. Per the germline V gene, CDR1 is SGHAT and CDR2 is FQNNGV. The CDR3 spells CASSPNNARGNSPLHF. As DNA, the CDR3 is TGTGCCAGCAGCCCTAATAATGCCCGGGGGAATTCACCCCTCCACTTT.

A note on this clone: This CDR3 is also generated by other DNA sequences in the sample. The V gene is TRBV28, the J gene TRBJ1-1; D perhaps matches TRBD1 (6 bases). Per the germline V gene, CDR1 is MDHEN and CDR2 is SYDVKM. Trimming stripped 5 bases from V and 1 base from J, with 8 bases between. The CDR3 runs to 13 residues. CDR3 coding DNA: TGTGCCAGCAGTCTAGGGGGGAACACTGAAGCTTTCTTT. Its protein is CASSLGGNTEAFF.

The chain couples TRBV5-6 to TRBJ2-1, with 8 bases lining up with TRBD2. Trimming removed 9 bases from V and 3 bases from J; junction bases left unmatched: 14. The V gene's germline CDR1 is SGHDT and CDR2 YYEEEE. CDR3 length: 16 amino acids. The CDR3 bases are TGTGCCACCGGGGGAATAGCGGGAAAGAACTACAATGAGCAGTTCTTC. Amino acids: CATGGIAGKNYNEQFF.

This chain connects TRBV29-1 to TRBJ1-1; D might be TRBD1 (6 bases). Germline V gives CDR1 SQVTM, CDR2 ANQGSEA. Trimming removed 4 bases from V and 2 bases from J, with 17 bases in between. This CDR3 has 15 amino acids. CDR3 coding DNA: TGCAGCGTTGTGACAGGTTCTGTCCCAAACACTGAAGCTTTCTTT. It translates to CSVVTGSVPNTEAFF. The variable domain in full, completed from reference TRBV29-1 and TRBJ1-1, reads SAVISQKPSRDICQRGTSLTIQCQVDSQVTMMFWYRQQPGQSLTLIATANQGSEATYESGFVIDKFPISRPNLTFSTLTVSNMSPEDSSIYLCSVVTGSVPNTEAFFGQGTRLTVV.

V gene TRBV10-3 combines with J gene TRBJ1-1; TRBD1 aligns across 7 bases. The CDR3 consists of 15 residues. Trimming took 0 bases from V and 3 from J; bases not matched to a gene: 4. In germline, CDR1 is ENHRY, CDR2 SYGVKD. The DNA of the CDR3 is TGTGCCATCAGTGAGTCGTCAGGGGGGTACACTGAAGCTTTCTTT. This encodes CAISESSGGYTEAFF.

This rearrangement joins TRBV10-3 to TRBJ2-3, with TRBD2 matching 8 bases. Germline CDR1 is ENHRY and CDR2 is SYGVKD. The CDR3 totals 15 residues. V lost 2 bases and J lost 4; bases outside the gene matches: 5. The CDR3 coding sequence is TGTGCCATCAGTGAGCCGGGACTAGGGGCAGATACGCAGTATTTT. Protein: CAISEPGLGADTQYF.

This clone was observed once. The J gene is TRBJ1-4, the V gene TRBV3-1 (or the pseudogene TRBV3-2), with TRBD1 matching 9 bases. Germline V gives CDR1 LGHDT, CDR2 YNNKEL (reference sequence). The CDR3 sequence is 15 residues long. The trim removed 0 bases at V and 10 bases at J, leaving 6 bases unmatched. The CDR3 coding sequence is TGTGCCAGCAGCCAAGAGACAGGGGGAGTTGGAAAACTGTTTTTT. It yields the protein CASSQETGGVGKLFF.

The gene calls are TRBV5-1 and TRBJ1-1, with D tentatively TRBD1 (6 bases). V was shortened by 4 bases and J by 3 bases, with 13 bases between the two germline ends. The CDR3 sequence is 14 residues long. Germline-derived CDR1 and CDR2 are SGHRS and YFSETQ. In nucleotides, the CDR3 is TGCGCCAGCAGCCAGACAGGTGGAGACACTGAAGCTTTCTTT. As protein: CASSQTGGDTEAFF.

The rearrangement uses TRBV6-2 or TRBV6-3 and TRBJ1-1; the D gene is possibly TRBD1 (5 bases). Germline values: CDR1 MNHEY, CDR2 SVGEGT. V shed 3 bases and J shed 4 bases, with 21 bases lying between them. The CDR3 extends over 17 amino acids. This CDR3 reads CASSYRAGLGLVTEAFF. The CDR3, as DNA: TGTGCCAGCAGTTATCGGGCAGGGCTGGGTCTAGTCACTGAAGCTTTCTTT.

This chain uses TRBV9 with TRBJ2-2; TRBD1 might be the D (5 bases). This CDR3 spans 11 amino acids. The V end lost 4 bases, the J end lost 9 bases, and 7 bases lay between the germline ends. From germline, CDR1 is SGDLS and CDR2 YYNGEE. In nucleotides, the CDR3 is TGTGCCAGCAGCCCAGGGAGGGAGCTGTTTTTT. Its protein product is CASSPGRELFF.

As for this clone: This sample also contains other DNA sequences that code for the same CDR3. The rearrangement links TRBV7-3 to TRBJ2-1; D remains unclear. This CDR3 is built from 15 residues. Trimming removed 0 bases at V and 0 bases at J, with 6 bases between. Germline-derived CDR1 and CDR2 are SGHTA and FQGTGA. The CDR3 DNA is TGTGCCAGCAGCTTAACAGCAGGCTCCTACAATGAGCAGTTCTTC. Its protein product is CASSLTAGSYNEQFF. Full variable domain (rest looked up from reference TRBV7-3 and TRBJ2-1): GAGVSQTPSNKVTEKGKYVELRCDPISGHTALYWYRQSLGQGPEFLIYFQGTGAADDSGLPNDRFFAVRPEGSVSTLKIQRTERGDSAVYLCASSLTAGSYNEQFFGPGTRLTVL.

The chain employs TRBV18 and TRBJ2-1; maybe TRBD2 (5 bases). The germline V and J ends were trimmed by 6 bases and 7 bases, with 16 bases remaining between them. The V gene's germline CDR1 is KGHSH and CDR2 LQKENI. The CDR3 covers 14 residues. CDR3 residues: CASSSGTSRNEQFF. CDR3 DNA: TGTGCCAGCTCCTCGGGAACTTCTAGAAATGAGCAGTTCTTC.

The rearrangement uses TRBV7-6 and TRBJ2-1; the D gene is possibly TRBD2 (5 bases). V lost 2 bases and J 1 base, leaving 21 bases between the germline ends. This CDR3 is built from 19 residues. Germline CDR1 is SGHVS and CDR2 is FNYEAQ. CDR3 DNA: TGTGCCAGCAGCTTATTCTCAGTAAGGGAGTTTGGTTCCTACAATGAGCAGTTCTTC. Residues: CASSLFSVREFGSYNEQFF.

V and J are TRBV14 and TRBJ2-1; maybe TRBD1 (6 bases). The CDR3 is 15 amino acids. V was pared by 4 bases and J by 0 bases, with 10 bases between. Germline V gives CDR1 SGHDN, CDR2 FVKESK. The CDR3 region is CASSPDSTSYNEQFF. The CDR3 DNA is TGTGCCAGCAGCCCGGACAGCACCTCCTACAATGAGCAGTTCTTC.

V gene TRBV3-1 (or the pseudogene TRBV3-2) combines with J gene TRBJ1-1; D possibly corresponds to TRBD1 (6 bases). Germline assignment: CDR1 LGHDT and CDR2 YNNKEL (reference sequence). The CDR3 runs 17 residues. V was pared by 1 base and J by 0 bases, with 15 bases between. The CDR3 spells CASSQAYDGQLNTEAFF. As DNA, the CDR3 is TGTGCCAGCAGCCAAGCCTATGATGGACAGTTGAACACTGAAGCTTTCTTT.

This clone was seen a few times. The chain is built from TRBV10-2 and TRBJ2-7; maybe TRBD2 (5 bases). Trimming removed 5 bases from V and 5 bases from J, with 7 bases in between. The CDR3 has 11 amino acids. In germline, CDR1 is WSHSY, CDR2 SAAADI. CDR3 amino acids: CASSSGDEQYF. The CDR3 bases are TGCGCCAGCAGTTCCGGGGACGAGCAGTACTTC.

The V gene is TRBV18, the J gene TRBJ1-6, with TRBD1 matching over 8 bases. This CDR3 is 14 amino acids long. The germline V gene has CDR1 KGHSH and CDR2 LQKENI. V gave up 6 bases and J gave up 10 bases; unmatched junction bases: 8. CDR3 sequence: CASSPDRGSSPLHF. The CDR3 nucleotides read TGTGCCAGCTCCCCAGACAGGGGTAGCTCACCCCTCCACTTT.

V is TRBV11-3 and J is TRBJ2-1, with 7 bases lining up with TRBD2. The junction had 19 bases not matched to a gene; V was cut back by 4 bases and J by 10 bases. The CDR3 contains 17 residues. Germline loops: CDR1 SGHNT, CDR2 YENEEA. The CDR3 nucleotides read TGTGCCAGCAGCTCGGACGGGGGAGGGTCTGTCGGACAAGAGCAGTTCTTC. It codes for CASSSDGGGSVGQEQFF.

This clone was counted once. This sequence joins TRBV3-1 (or the pseudogene TRBV3-2) and TRBJ2-5, with D maybe TRBD2 (6 bases). V dropped 6 bases and J dropped 1 base, with 12 bases sitting between them. Per germline, CDR1 LGHDT and CDR2 YNNKEL (reference sequence). The CDR3 has 14 residues. For the CDR3, the DNA is TGTGCCAGCAGACCCCTAGCGATCCAAGAGACCCAGTACTTC. Its translation: CASRPLAIQETQYF.